This T cell receptor beta chain was identified during a study of blood T cell repertoires in COVID-19. Study as a whole: The United States, Italy and Spain provided the acute and convalescent COVID-19 samples.

Germline assignment: CDR1 SGDLS and CDR2 YYNGEE. Trimming took off 4 bases at V and 6 bases at J, with 20 bases between the two ends. The CDR3 is made up of 15 amino acids. Participants were aged about 18 to 89 years, lived in roughly 25 US areas, and enrolled virtually. Membership in each cohort depended on participant-reported clinical history. Original analysis: Reference gene primer amplification yielded estimated nucleated cell counts. The protocol was immunoSEQ multiplex PCR, while the TCRdb copy is restricted to in-frame clones and leaves out a portion. V, J and clone size reflect that table, while D and trimming were determined from the DNA. The table has approximately 150,000 clones, approximately 84% seen once.

The sequence derives from a woman in her forties or fifties with acute COVID-19. Input material: PBMCs or T cells enriched from blood (not recorded which). The chain employs TRBV9 and TRBJ2-7; perhaps TRBD1 as D (8 bases). CDR3 sequence (DNA): TGTGCCAGCAGCCCCCCGGGGAACAGGGGGGGCGAGCAGTACTTC. It translates to CASSPPGNRGGEQYF.